Reported below is one TCR beta chain. Its antigen is still unknown. These data are taken from a study of OX40 agonist ivuxolimab in advanced cancers. Study-wide background: Three patients had partial responses: one hepatocellular carcinoma, two cutaneous melanoma.

The junction had 6 bases not matched to a gene; V was cut back by 5 bases and J by 0 bases. The CDR3 consists of 16 residues. The germline V gene has CDR1 MNHNY and CDR2 SVGAGI (reference sequence). Study results and limitations: Averaged across samples, CD8+ T cells carried more expanded clones than CD4+ did.

The data were produced by immunoSEQ multiplex PCR, yet TCRdb's version contains in-frame clones alone and is incomplete. The sample records 55,000 to 80,000 clones, under 95% being singletons. This sequence was found in an adult with an advanced solid tumor such as melanoma, head and neck, liver or kidney cancer. The sequenced sample was CD4+ or CD8+ T cells sorted from blood, obtained in a trial of the OX40 agonist ivuxolimab. The chain is built from TRBV6-6 and TRBJ2-2, with 7 bases matching TRBD2. For the CDR3, the DNA is TGTGCCAGCAGTAATCCGGGGGGAACGAACACCGGGGAGCTGTTTTTT. Translating it yields CASSNPGGTNTGELFF.